One and the same sample provided the 32 T cell receptor beta chains below, sequenced in a study of T cells after posttransplantation cyclophosphamide. Repertoires were generated with immunoSEQ multiplex PCR, while TCRdb's copy carries only in-frame clones and drops some. The sample has about 25,000 clones, none seen only once. Sequenced input: PBMCs. Receptor source: a man aged 45 to 65 in good health, CMV-negative, and a related stem cell transplant donor.

There are many counts of this clone. The rearrangement uses TRBV5-1 and TRBJ2-1, with 13 bases fitting TRBD2. Trimming removed 0 bases from V and 7 bases from J; junction bases left unmatched: 1. The germline V gene encodes CDR1 SGHRS and CDR2 YFSETQ. The CDR3 consists of 15 residues. The CDR3 protein is CASSLEGLAGNEQFF. Here the CDR3 DNA reads TGCGCCAGCAGCTTGGAGGGACTAGCGGGGAATGAGCAGTTCTTC.

This clone was detected many times. The chain carries TRBV9 and TRBJ1-2; possible D gene TRBD1, 5 bases. The CDR3 loop spans 17 amino acids. The germline CDR1 and CDR2 sequences are SGDLS and YYNGEE. V was trimmed by 1 base and J by 6 bases, leaving 22 bases between them. This CDR3 reads CASSVLMGGGQDNGYTF. CDR3 DNA sequence: TGTGCCAGCAGCGTATTAATGGGGGGTGGTCAAGACAATGGCTACACCTTC.

In its sample, this clone was seen many times. J is TRBJ2-7 and V is TRBV6-5; TRBD1 aligns across 8 bases. With 4 bases clipped from V and 6 bases from J, the junction kept 5 bases outside the gene matches. This CDR3 spans 13 amino acids. Per the germline V gene, CDR1 is MNHEY and CDR2 is SVGAGI. The CDR3 region has the DNA TGTGCCAGCAGTTCCCAGGGGGCAGGCGAGCAGTACTTC. It is translated as CASSSQGAGEQYF.

This clone was observed at least ten times. The chain combines TRBV5-6 with TRBJ2-5; perhaps TRBD2 as D (6 bases). CDR1 and CDR2 from the germline V gene are SGHDT and YYEEEE. The CDR3 runs 13 residues. V was pared by 4 bases and J by 5 bases, with 12 bases between. DNA of the CDR3: TGTGCCAGCAGCCCCTTCCGGGGGGAGACCCAGTACTTC. Encoded protein: CASSPFRGETQYF.

This clone occurred many times. The rearrangement uses TRBV6-6 and TRBJ2-7; TRBD2 agrees at 8 bases. The CDR3 is 13 amino acids. CDR1 and CDR2 (germline): MNHNY, SVGAGI (reference sequence). Trimming at V came to 11 bases and at J to 0 bases, leaving 6 bases not matched to a gene. The CDR3 loop is CASGGGLSYEQYF. The DNA of the CDR3 is TGTGCCTCCGGGGGGGGGCTCTCCTACGAGCAGTACTTC.

This clone was found many times. V and J are TRBV5-1 and TRBJ1-6, with TRBD1 matching 9 bases. V trimming: 4 bases; J trimming: 10 bases; junction bases outside the gene matches: 6. The V gene's germline CDR1 is SGHRS and CDR2 YFSETQ. The CDR3 is 14 amino acids. As DNA, the CDR3 is TGCGCCAGCAGCGCAGGGACAGGGAGATCACCCCTCCACTTT. Its translation is CASSAGTGRSPLHF.

Many counts were recorded for this clone. The rearrangement links TRBV2 to TRBJ2-3, with TRBD2 matching over 12 bases. Looked up from germline, CDR1 is SNHLY and CDR2 is FYNNEI. Losses at the gene ends were 11 bases for V and 2 bases for J; bases not matched to a gene: 5. This CDR3 has 14 residues. CDR3 sequence reads: CAGGLAGFTDTQYF. The CDR3 DNA sequence: TGTGCCGGGGGACTAGCGGGTTTCACAGATACGCAGTATTTT.

This clone has at least ten counts. V and J are TRBV7-9 and TRBJ2-3; TRBD2 matches 11 bases. Trimming removed 3 bases from V and 5 bases from J; junction bases left unmatched: 7. CDR1 and CDR2 from the germline V gene are SEHNR and FQNEAQ (reference sequence). The CDR3 is 16 amino acids. Written as DNA, the CDR3 is TGTGCCAGCAGCTTGAATAGCGGGAGGGCATTAGATACGCAGTATTTT. Its protein is CASSLNSGRALDTQYF.

This clone appeared many times. The chain couples TRBV11-2 to TRBJ2-3; 12 bases align to TRBD2. The CDR3 is made up of 13 amino acids. J gave up 3 bases and V 8 bases, and 0 bases lay outside the gene matches. From germline, CDR1 is SGHAT and CDR2 FQNNGV. CDR3 amino acids: CASGLAGTDTQYF. CDR3 nucleotides: TGTGCCAGCGGACTAGCGGGGACAGATACGCAGTATTTT. The full variable domain, completed using reference TRBV11-2 and TRBJ2-3, is EAGVAQSPRYKIIEKRQSVAFWCNPISGHATLYWYQQILGQGPKLLIQFQNNGVVDDSQLPKDRFSAERLKGVDSTLKIQPAKLEDSAVYLCASGLAGTDTQYFGPGTRLTVL.

This clone was seen ten or more times. V and J are TRBV21-1 and TRBJ1-1; the listed D gene, TRBD1, was not tested against the DNA. TRBV21-1 is a known pseudogene. CDR3 length: 15 amino acids. CDR3 sequence (DNA): TGTGCCAGCAGCAAAGTGGACAGGGAGGTTTGCGAAGCTTTCTTT. Protein: CASSKVDREVCEAFF.

This clone was detected ten times or more. The chain employs TRBV2 and TRBJ2-1; 8 bases map to TRBD1. V lost 9 bases, J lost 4 bases, and 5 bases stayed unmatched. Germline V gene sequence: CDR1 SNHLY, CDR2 FYNNEI. The CDR3 runs 13 residues. CDR3 coding DNA: TGTGCCAGTGGACAGGGTTCGTACAATGAGCAGTTCTTC. This encodes CASGQGSYNEQFF.

This clone was seen many times. The chain couples TRBV7-2 to TRBJ2-7; unclear D gene. V dropped 5 bases and J dropped 6 bases, with 8 bases sitting between them. This CDR3 is built from 11 residues. The V gene's germline CDR1 is SGHTA and CDR2 FQGNSA. The CDR3 is CASSVEREQYF. For the CDR3, the DNA is TGTGCCAGCAGCGTCGAGCGCGAGCAGTACTTC. The full variable domain, completed using reference TRBV7-2 and TRBJ2-7, is GAGVSQSPSNKVTEKGKDVELRCDPISGHTALYWYRQSLGQGLEFLIYFQGNSAPDKSGLPSDRFSAERTGGSVSTLTIQRTQQEDSAVYLCASSVEREQYFGPGTRLTVT.

Many counts were recorded for this clone. The gene calls are TRBV7-9 and TRBJ2-7, with D possibly TRBD2 on 5 matching bases. The CDR3 runs 15 residues. V lost 5 bases and J 7 bases, leaving 21 bases between the germline ends. Germline CDR1 SEHNR, CDR2 FQNEAQ (reference sequence). CDR3 in amino acids: CASSPPGSDLREQYF. The CDR3 coding sequence is TGTGCCAGCAGCCCCCCCGGGTCGGACTTGAGAGAGCAGTACTTC.

This clone was seen many times. This chain uses TRBV19 with TRBJ2-5, with 12 positions matching TRBD2. In germline, CDR1 is LNHDA, CDR2 SQIVND (reference sequence). With 5 bases clipped from V and 1 base from J, the junction kept 5 bases outside the gene matches. The CDR3 extends over 16 amino acids. The CDR3 bases are TGTGCCAGTAGTCTCTCGACTAGCGGGGGCCAAGAGACCCAGTACTTC. Protein: CASSLSTSGGQETQYF. Combining the CDR3 with reference TRBV19 and TRBJ2-5 gives the whole variable domain DGGITQSPKYLFRKEGQNVTLSCEQNLNHDAMYWYRQDPGQGLRLIYYSQIVNDFQKGDIAEGYSVSREKKESFPLTVTSAQKNPTAFYLCASSLSTSGGQETQYFGPGTRLLVL.

This clone was detected many times. The chain recombines TRBV9 with TRBJ2-1; the match to TRBD2 covers 11 bases. Germline CDR1 is SGDLS and CDR2 is YYNGEE. Losses at the gene ends were 3 bases for V and 0 bases for J; bases not matched to a gene: 11. This CDR3 is built from 19 residues. CDR3 loop: CASSGSLAGGPNSYNEQFF. The CDR3, as DNA: TGTGCCAGCAGCGGATCCCTAGCGGGAGGCCCAAACTCCTACAATGAGCAGTTCTTC.

This clone turned up a few times. The rearrangement links TRBV7-8 to TRBJ2-5; tentatively, D is TRBD2 (7 bases). The CDR3 has 17 residues. The V end lost 1 base, the J end lost 5 bases, and 20 bases lay between the germline ends. The V gene's germline CDR1 is SGHVS and CDR2 FQNEAQ. The CDR3 region has the DNA TGTGCCAGCAGCTTAGGGGGAGGGGGGAGCTTTAGGGAGACCCAGTACTTC. Encoded protein: CASSLGGGGSFRETQYF.

This clone was seen at least ten times. This chain links TRBV5-5 with TRBJ2-7, with 14 bases lining up with TRBD2. CDR1 and CDR2 (germline): SGHKS, YYEKEE (reference sequence). This CDR3 contains 17 residues. V gave up 4 bases and J gave up 0 bases; unmatched junction bases: 6. CDR3 bases: TGTGCCAGCAGCCCCGGACTAGCGGGGGGCATCTCCTACGAGCAGTACTTC. It encodes CASSPGLAGGISYEQYF.

The table lists this clone with many counts. The chain recombines TRBV5-4 with TRBJ1-3; 8 bases agree with TRBD1. V was clipped by 3 bases and J by 4 bases; unmatched bases: 6. Germline V gene sequence: CDR1 SGHNT, CDR2 YYREEE (reference sequence). This CDR3 has 15 residues. The CDR3 sequence: CASSWGQARGNTIYF. CDR3 sequence (DNA): TGTGCCAGCAGCTGGGGACAGGCGCGAGGAAACACCATATATTTT.

This clone occurred many times. The rearrangement links TRBV6-6 to TRBJ2-1, with D possibly TRBD1 on 7 matching bases. V was trimmed by 5 bases and J by 14 bases, leaving 16 bases between them. CDR1 is MNHNY, CDR2 SVGAGI, per germline (reference sequence). CDR3 length equals 12 residues. The CDR3 region is CASSRAGQIKFF. CDR3 sequence (DNA): TGTGCCAGCAGTCGGGCGGGACAGATCAAGTTCTTC.

This clone was recorded at least ten times. The V call is TRBV6-5, the J call TRBJ2-7; TRBD1 might be the D (6 bases). The CDR3 contains 14 residues. The V end was cut by 0 bases, the J end by 6 bases, with 12 bases between. Germline V lookup: CDR1 MNHEY, CDR2 SVGAGI. CDR3 coding DNA: TGTGCCAGCAGTTACTCGAACAGGGTTAGCGAGCAGTACTTC. Residues: CASSYSNRVSEQYF.

This clone was found many times. The CDR3 DNA reads as TGCGCCAGCAGCCGAGCGGGGGGGCGGACCGGGGAGCTGTTTTTT. Amino acid sequence: CASSRAGGRTGELFF. This rearrangement joins TRBV4-1 to TRBJ2-2; TRBD2 aligns across 10 bases. The V gene end was trimmed by 4 bases and the J gene end by 5 bases; junction bases not matched to a gene: 4. The CDR3 length is 15 residues. CDR1 is MGHRA, CDR2 YSYEKL, per germline.

This clone was found many times. This sequence joins TRBV9 and TRBJ2-5; the match to TRBD2 covers 7 bases. This CDR3 has 17 residues. Germline CDR1 and CDR2: SGDLS and YYNGEE. V lost 0 bases and J lost 9; bases outside the gene matches: 17. The CDR3 region is CASSVEWASGSRGAQYF. The CDR3, as DNA: TGTGCCAGCAGCGTAGAGTGGGCTAGCGGATCTCGCGGGGCCCAGTACTTC.

This clone was seen many times. The chain couples TRBV27 to TRBJ2-1; D possibly corresponds to TRBD2 (6 bases). Looked up from germline, CDR1 is MNHEY and CDR2 is SMNVEV (reference sequence). This CDR3 contains 15 residues. Trimming took off 3 bases at V and 8 bases at J, with 17 bases between the two ends. CDR3 nucleotides: TGTGCCAGCAGTTTGGGCCCTGCAGGAGGGCATGAGCAGTTCTTC. Translation: CASSLGPAGGHEQFF.

This clone showed up many times. This chain joins TRBV4-2 and TRBJ2-7, with 9 bases matching TRBD2. The J segment lost 7 bases and the V segment lost 4 bases, leaving 8 bases of the junction unmatched. The CDR3 contains 14 residues. Germline-derived CDR1 and CDR2 are LGHNA and YNFKEQ. For the CDR3, the DNA is TGTGCCAGCAGCCCTCGAGGAAGCGGGGGGGAGCAGTACTTC. It is translated as CASSPRGSGGEQYF.

This clone was counted at least ten times. The rearrangement uses TRBV6-1 and TRBJ1-3; D is unresolved. Germline lookup yields CDR1 MNHNS and CDR2 SASEGT. V gave up 10 bases and J gave up 4 bases, with 14 bases separating them. This CDR3 has 13 amino acids. In DNA, the CDR3 is TGTGCCACCGAGGAGGGATCCGGAAACACCATATATTTT. It specifies CATEEGSGNTIYF.

This clone came up many times. The chain recombines TRBV28 with TRBJ2-1; D remains unclear. There are 14 residues in the CDR3. V lost 2 bases and J lost 6, with 11 bases in between. Germline CDR1 and CDR2: MDHEN and SYDVKM. CDR3 DNA sequence: TGTGCCAGCAGTTTAAGTCCCGGGTTCAATGAGCAGTTCTTC. It specifies CASSLSPGFNEQFF.

This clone was found many times. This chain connects TRBV19 to TRBJ2-5; 7 bases agree with TRBD1. V shed 5 bases and J 5 bases; nucleotides not matched to a gene: 8. The CDR3 length is 14 residues. The germline gives CDR1 LNHDA, CDR2 SQIVND (reference sequence). CDR3 loop: CASSGNRGRETQYF. DNA of the CDR3: TGTGCCAGTAGTGGTAACAGGGGACGGGAGACCCAGTACTTC.

Many counts were recorded for this clone. This chain connects TRBV5-1 to TRBJ1-2; 9 nucleotides line up with TRBD1. CDR1 and CDR2 (germline): SGHRS, YFSETQ. This CDR3 is 15 amino acids long. V was clipped by 3 bases and J by 4 bases; unmatched bases: 7. CDR3 sequence reads: CASSSQGAQGYGYTF. Here the CDR3 DNA reads TGCGCCAGCAGCTCACAGGGGGCGCAGGGCTATGGCTACACCTTC.

This clone is categorized as medium-sized (0.01 to 0.1%). Here the CDR3 DNA reads TGTGCCAGTACCGGGTCCTTCTCTGGAAACACCATATATTTT. It yields the protein CASTGSFSGNTIYF. The chain links TRBV19 to TRBJ1-3; no firm D call. The CDR3 covers 14 residues. Deletions cut 7 bases from V and 0 bases from J, with 10 bases between. Germline V gives CDR1 LNHDA, CDR2 SQIVND (reference sequence). The entire variable domain, with the rest obtained from reference TRBV19 and TRBJ1-3, is as follows: DGGITQSPKYLFRKEGQNVTLSCEQNLNHDAMYWYRQDPGQGLRLIYYSQIVNDFQKGDIAEGYSVSREKKESFPLTVTSAQKNPTAFYLCASTGSFSGNTIYFGEGSWLTVV.

This clone came up many times. The chain combines TRBV7-3 with TRBJ2-7; D gene uncertain. Germline loops: CDR1 SGHTA, CDR2 FQGTGA. The CDR3 spans 13 residues. Trimming pared 3 bases from V and 3 bases from J, leaving 9 bases between. The CDR3 nucleotides read TGTGCCAGCAGCTTGGGCACCTTCTACGAGCAGTACTTC. It is translated as CASSLGTFYEQYF.

This clone was counted ten times or more. The chain recombines TRBV10-3 with TRBJ2-2; 8 bases line up with TRBD2. CDR1 and CDR2 from the germline V gene are ENHRY and SYGVKD. This CDR3 has 15 residues. V was pared by 11 bases and J by 2 bases, with 10 bases of the junction left unmatched. CDR3 DNA: TGTGCCTCTCGCGGGGGGCAGGGTAACACCGGGGAGCTGTTTTTT. Protein sequence: CASRGGQGNTGELFF.

This clone was seen only a few times. This clone may be a read error of a much larger clone one base away. V gene TRBV6-5 combines with J gene TRBJ2-7, with a tentative D call TRBD2 (5 bases). The CDR3 consists of 13 residues. Germline V CDR1 and CDR2: MNHEY, SVGAGI. In DNA, the CDR3 is TGTGCCTGCAGGCTTGACTATGTTCGCGAGCAGTACTTC. This codes for CACRLDYVREQYF.